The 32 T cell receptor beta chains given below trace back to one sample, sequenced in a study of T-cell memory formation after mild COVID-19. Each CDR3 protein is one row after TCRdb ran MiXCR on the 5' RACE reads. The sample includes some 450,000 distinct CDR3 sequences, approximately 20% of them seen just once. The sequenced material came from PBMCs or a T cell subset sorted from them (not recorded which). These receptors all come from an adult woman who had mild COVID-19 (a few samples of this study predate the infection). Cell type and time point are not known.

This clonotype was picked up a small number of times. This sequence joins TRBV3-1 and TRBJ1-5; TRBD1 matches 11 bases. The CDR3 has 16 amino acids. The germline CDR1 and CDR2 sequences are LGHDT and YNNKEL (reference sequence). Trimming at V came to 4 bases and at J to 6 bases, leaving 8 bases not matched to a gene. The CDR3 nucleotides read TGTGCCAGCAGCCTAGGGACAGGGGGGAACAGTCAGCCCCAGCATTTT. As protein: CASSLGTGGNSQPQHF.

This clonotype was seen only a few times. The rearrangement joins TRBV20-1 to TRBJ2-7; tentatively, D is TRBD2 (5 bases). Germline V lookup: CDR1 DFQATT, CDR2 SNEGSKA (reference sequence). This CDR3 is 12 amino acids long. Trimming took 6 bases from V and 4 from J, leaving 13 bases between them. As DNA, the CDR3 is TGCAGTGCGAGGGATGGGGTGTACGAGCAGTACTTC. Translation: CSARDGVYEQYF.

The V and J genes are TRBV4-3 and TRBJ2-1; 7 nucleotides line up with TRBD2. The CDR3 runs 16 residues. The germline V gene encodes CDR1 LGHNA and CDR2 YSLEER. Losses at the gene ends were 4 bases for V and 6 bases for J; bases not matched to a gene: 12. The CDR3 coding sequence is TGCGCCAGCAGCCGTCAGCGGGGACTCGCTTTCAATGAGCAGTTCTTC. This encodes CASSRQRGLAFNEQFF.

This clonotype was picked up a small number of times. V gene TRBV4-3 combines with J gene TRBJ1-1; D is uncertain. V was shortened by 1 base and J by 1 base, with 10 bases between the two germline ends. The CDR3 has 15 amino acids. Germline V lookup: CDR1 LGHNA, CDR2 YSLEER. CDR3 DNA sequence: TGCGCCAGCAGCCAAGTATTGGCACCGAACACTGAAGCTTTCTTT. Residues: CASSQVLAPNTEAFF.

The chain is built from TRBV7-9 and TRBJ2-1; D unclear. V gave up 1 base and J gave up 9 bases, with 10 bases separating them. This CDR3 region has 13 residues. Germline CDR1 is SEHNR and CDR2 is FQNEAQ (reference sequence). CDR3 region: CASSLGSGIEQFF. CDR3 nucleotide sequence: TGTGCCAGCAGCTTAGGAAGTGGTATTGAGCAGTTCTTC.

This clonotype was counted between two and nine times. DNA of the CDR3: TGTGCCAGCAGTGCCGGACGGAGGAACACTGAAGCTTTCTTT. Translated: CASSAGRRNTEAFF. V and J are TRBV12-3 or TRBV12-4 and TRBJ1-1; no clear D. The V end lost 5 bases, the J end lost 1 base, and 11 bases lay between the germline ends. The CDR3 consists of 14 residues.

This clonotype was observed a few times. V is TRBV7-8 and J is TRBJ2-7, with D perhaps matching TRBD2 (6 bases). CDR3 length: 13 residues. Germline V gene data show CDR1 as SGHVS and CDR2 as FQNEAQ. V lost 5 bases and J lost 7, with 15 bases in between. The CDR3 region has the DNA TGTGCCAGCAGCCCACCCTCGGGGAGGGAGCAGTACTTC. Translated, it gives CASSPPSGREQYF.

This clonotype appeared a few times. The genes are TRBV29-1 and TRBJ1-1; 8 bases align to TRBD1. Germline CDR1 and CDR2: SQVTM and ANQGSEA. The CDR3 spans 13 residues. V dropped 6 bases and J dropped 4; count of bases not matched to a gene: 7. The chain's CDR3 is CSVDRGQSTEAFF. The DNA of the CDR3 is TGCAGCGTCGACAGGGGACAGAGCACTGAAGCTTTCTTT. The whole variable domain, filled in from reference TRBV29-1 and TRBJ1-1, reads SAVISQKPSRDICQRGTSLTIQCQVDSQVTMMFWYRQQPGQSLTLIATANQGSEATYESGFVIDKFPISRPNLTFSTLTVSNMSPEDSSIYLCSVDRGQSTEAFFGQGTRLTVV.

CDR3 nucleotide sequence: TGTGCCAGCAGCTTGGCCCTACCGGGACTCCCGTTGAATGAGCAGTTCTTC. This codes for CASSLALPGLPLNEQFF. The chain links TRBV5-4 to TRBJ2-1; a possible D gene is TRBD2 (6 bases). Looked up from germline, CDR1 is SGHNT and CDR2 is YYREEE (reference sequence). The CDR3 has 17 amino acids. V shed 0 bases and J shed 7 bases, with 20 bases lying between them.

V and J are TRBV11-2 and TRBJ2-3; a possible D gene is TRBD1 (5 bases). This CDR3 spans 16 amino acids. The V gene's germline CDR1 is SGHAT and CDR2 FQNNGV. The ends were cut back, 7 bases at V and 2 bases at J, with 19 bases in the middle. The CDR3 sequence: CASTLTRVVVTDTQYF. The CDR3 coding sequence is TGTGCCAGCACTCTCACCAGGGTAGTGGTCACAGATACGCAGTATTTT. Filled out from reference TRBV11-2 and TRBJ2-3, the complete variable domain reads EAGVAQSPRYKIIEKRQSVAFWCNPISGHATLYWYQQILGQGPKLLIQFQNNGVVDDSQLPKDRFSAERLKGVDSTLKIQPAKLEDSAVYLCASTLTRVVVTDTQYFGPGTRLTVL.

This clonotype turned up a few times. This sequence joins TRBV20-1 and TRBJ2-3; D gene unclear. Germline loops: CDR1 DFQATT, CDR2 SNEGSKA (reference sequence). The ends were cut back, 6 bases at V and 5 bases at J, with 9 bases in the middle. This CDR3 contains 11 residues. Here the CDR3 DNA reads TGCAGTGCGAACACCGGAGATACGCAGTATTTT. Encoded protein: CSANTGDTQYF.

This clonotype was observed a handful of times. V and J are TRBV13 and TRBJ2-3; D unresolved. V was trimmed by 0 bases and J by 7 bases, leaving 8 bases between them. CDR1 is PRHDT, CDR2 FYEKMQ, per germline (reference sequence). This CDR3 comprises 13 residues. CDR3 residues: CASSLGFSNTQYF. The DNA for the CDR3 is TGTGCCAGCAGCTTAGGTTTCTCGAATACGCAGTATTTT.

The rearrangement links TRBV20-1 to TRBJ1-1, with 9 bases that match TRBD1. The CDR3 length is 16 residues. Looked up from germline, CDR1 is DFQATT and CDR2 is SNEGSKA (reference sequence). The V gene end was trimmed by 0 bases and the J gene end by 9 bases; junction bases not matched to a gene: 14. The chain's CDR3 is CSAREPGQGEFTKAFF. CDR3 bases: TGCAGTGCTAGAGAACCGGGACAGGGAGAGTTTACGAAAGCTTTCTTT.

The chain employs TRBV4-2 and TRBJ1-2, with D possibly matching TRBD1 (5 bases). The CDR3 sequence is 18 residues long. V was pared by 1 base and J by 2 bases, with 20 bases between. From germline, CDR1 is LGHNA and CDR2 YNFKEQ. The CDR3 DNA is TGTGCCAGCAGCCAAGCTGCAGTTACCGGGACTGCGAACTATGGCTACACCTTC. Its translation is CASSQAAVTGTANYGYTF.

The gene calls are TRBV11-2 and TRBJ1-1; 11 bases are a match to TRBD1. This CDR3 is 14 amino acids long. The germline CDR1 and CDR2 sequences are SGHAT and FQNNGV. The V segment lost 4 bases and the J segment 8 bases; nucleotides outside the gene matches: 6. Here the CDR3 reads CASSSRDRGVEAFF. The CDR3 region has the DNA TGTGCCAGCAGCTCGAGGGACAGGGGGGTGGAAGCTTTCTTT.

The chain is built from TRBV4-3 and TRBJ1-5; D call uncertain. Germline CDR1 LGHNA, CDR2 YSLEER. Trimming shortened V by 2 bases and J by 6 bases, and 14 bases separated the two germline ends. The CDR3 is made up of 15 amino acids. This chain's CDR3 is CASSQSTIGFQPQHF. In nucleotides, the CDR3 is TGCGCCAGCAGCCAATCCACAATTGGCTTTCAGCCCCAGCATTTT.

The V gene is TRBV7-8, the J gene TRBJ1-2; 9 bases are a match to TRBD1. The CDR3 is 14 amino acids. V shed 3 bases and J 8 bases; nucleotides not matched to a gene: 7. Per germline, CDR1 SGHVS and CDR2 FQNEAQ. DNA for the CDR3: TGTGCCAGCAGCTTCCCCGGGACAGGGATGGGCTACACCTTC. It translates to CASSFPGTGMGYTF.

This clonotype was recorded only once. The DNA of the CDR3 is TGTGCCAGCAGCTGGTGGACAGGGGAAAACATTCAGTACTTC. It yields the protein CASSWWTGENIQYF. The gene calls are TRBV5-4 and TRBJ2-4, with 9 bases lining up with TRBD1. The ends lost 3 bases at V and 5 bases at J; junction bases unmatched: 3. Germline CDR1 and CDR2: SGHNT and YYREEE (reference sequence). The CDR3 loop spans 14 amino acids.

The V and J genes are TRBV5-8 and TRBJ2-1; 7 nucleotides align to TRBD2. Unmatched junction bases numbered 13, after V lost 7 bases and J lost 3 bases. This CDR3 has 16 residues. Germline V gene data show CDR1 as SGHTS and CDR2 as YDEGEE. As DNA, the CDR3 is TGTGCCAGCTGCAGCGAGCTCGGGACTATCTACAATGAGCAGTTCTTC. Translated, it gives CASCSELGTIYNEQFF.

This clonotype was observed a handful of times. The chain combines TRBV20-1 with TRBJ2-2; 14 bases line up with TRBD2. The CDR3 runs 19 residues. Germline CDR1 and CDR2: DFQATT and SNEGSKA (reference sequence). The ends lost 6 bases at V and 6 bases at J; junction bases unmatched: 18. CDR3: CSAYVRRGLAGVSAGELFF. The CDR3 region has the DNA TGCAGTGCCTACGTAAGGAGGGGACTAGCGGGAGTGTCGGCCGGGGAGCTGTTTTTT.

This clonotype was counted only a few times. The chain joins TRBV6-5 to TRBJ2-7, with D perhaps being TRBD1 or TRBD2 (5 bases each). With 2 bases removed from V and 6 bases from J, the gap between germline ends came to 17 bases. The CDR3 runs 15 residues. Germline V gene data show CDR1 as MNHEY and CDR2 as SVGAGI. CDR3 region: CASSYIMGVKFEQYF. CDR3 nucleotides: TGTGCCAGCAGTTACATCATGGGGGTGAAGTTCGAGCAGTACTTC.

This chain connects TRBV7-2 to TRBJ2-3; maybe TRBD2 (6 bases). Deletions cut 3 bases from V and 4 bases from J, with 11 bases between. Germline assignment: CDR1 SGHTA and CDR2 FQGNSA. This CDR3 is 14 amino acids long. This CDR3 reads CASSFRRESDTQYF. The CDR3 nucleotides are TGTGCCAGCAGCTTTCGTCGGGAGTCAGATACGCAGTATTTT.

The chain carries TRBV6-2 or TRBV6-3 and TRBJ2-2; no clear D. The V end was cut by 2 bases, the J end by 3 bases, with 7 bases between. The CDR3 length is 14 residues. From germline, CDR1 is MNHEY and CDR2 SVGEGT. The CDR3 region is CASSYRDDTGELFF. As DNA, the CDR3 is TGTGCCAGCAGTTACAGGGATGACACCGGGGAGCTGTTTTTT.

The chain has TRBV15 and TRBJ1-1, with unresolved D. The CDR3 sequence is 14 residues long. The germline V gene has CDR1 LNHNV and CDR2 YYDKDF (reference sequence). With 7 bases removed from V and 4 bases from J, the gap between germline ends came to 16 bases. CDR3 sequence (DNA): TGTGCCACCAATAGGAGGGAAGAGGGCACTGAAGCTTTCTTT. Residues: CATNRREEGTEAFF.

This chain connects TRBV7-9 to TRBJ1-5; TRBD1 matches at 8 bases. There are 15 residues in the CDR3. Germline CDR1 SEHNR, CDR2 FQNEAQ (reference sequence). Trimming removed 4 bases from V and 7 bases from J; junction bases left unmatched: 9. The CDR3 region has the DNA TGTGCCAGCAGCTCGGACAGGGAGGTGAAACAGCCCCAGCATTTT. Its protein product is CASSSDREVKQPQHF.

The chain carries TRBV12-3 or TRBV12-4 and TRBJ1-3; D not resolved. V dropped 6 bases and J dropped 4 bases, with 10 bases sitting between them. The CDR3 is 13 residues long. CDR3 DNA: TGTGCCAGCAGCTCCTTGGAGGGAAACACCATATATTTT. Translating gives CASSSLEGNTIYF.

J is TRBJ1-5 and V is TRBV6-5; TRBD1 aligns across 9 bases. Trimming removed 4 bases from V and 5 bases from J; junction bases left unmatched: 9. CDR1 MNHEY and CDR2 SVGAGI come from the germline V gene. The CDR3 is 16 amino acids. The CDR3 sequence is CASSSGTGKAHQPQHF. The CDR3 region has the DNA TGTGCCAGCAGTTCAGGGACAGGGAAGGCGCATCAGCCCCAGCATTTT.

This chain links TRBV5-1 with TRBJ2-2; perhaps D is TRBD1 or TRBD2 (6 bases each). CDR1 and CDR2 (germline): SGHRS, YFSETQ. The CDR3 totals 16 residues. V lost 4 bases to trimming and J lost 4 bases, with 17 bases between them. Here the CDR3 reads CASSPEWGASTGELFF. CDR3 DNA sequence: TGCGCCAGCAGCCCGGAGTGGGGGGCAAGCACCGGGGAGCTGTTTTTT.

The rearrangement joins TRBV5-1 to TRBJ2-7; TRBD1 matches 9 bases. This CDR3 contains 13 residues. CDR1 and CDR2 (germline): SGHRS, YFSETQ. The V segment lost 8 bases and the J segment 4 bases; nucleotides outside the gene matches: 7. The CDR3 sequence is CASSGQGKYEQYF. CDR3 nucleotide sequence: TGCGCCAGTTCCGGACAGGGGAAGTACGAGCAGTACTTC.

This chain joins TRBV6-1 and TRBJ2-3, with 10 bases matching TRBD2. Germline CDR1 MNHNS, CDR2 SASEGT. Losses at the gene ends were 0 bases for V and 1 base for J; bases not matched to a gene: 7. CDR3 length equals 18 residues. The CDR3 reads CASSEAPTLAGGTDTQYF. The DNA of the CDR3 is TGTGCCAGCAGTGAAGCACCGACGCTAGCGGGGGGCACAGATACGCAGTATTTT.

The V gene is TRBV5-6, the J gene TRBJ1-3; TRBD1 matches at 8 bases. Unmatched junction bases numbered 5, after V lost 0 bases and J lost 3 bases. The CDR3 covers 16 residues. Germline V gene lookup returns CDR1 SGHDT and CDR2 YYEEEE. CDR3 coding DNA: TGTGCCAGCAGCTTGGAACAGGGGGTTATTGGAAACACCATATATTTT. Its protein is CASSLEQGVIGNTIYF.

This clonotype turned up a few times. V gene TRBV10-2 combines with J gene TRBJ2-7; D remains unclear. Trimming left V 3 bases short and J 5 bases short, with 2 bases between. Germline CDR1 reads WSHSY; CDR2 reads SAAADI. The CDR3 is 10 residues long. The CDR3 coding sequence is TGCGCCAGCAGTGATCACGAGCAGTACTTC. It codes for CASSDHEQYF.